This T cell receptor (beta chain) was captured by sequencing in a study of OX40 agonist ivuxolimab in advanced cancers. Study details: An anti-OX40 (CD134) antibody with agonistic activity, ivuxolimab, was administered to patients.

Sequencing was performed with immunoSEQ multiplex PCR; in TCRdb, only in-frame clones are kept and a portion is missing. The profile shows approximately 64,000 clones, about 85% of them singletons. If patients had autoimmune disease history or systemic immunosuppression, they were excluded. Germline V gene data show CDR1 as MNHEY and CDR2 as SVGAGI. The V end was cut by 0 bases, the J end by 0 bases, with 9 bases between. The CDR3 contains 16 residues. Sequenced material: CD4+ or CD8+ T cells sorted from blood, taken in a trial of the OX40 agonist ivuxolimab. The receptor's source is an adult with an advanced solid tumor such as melanoma, head and neck, liver or kidney cancer. This sequence joins TRBV6-5 and TRBJ2-1, with a weak D call TRBD1 (6 bases). As DNA, the CDR3 is TGTGCCAGCAGTTACTCAGGGGGTACCTCCTACAATGAGCAGTTCTTC. Translation: CASSYSGGTSYNEQFF.